The sample holds one count of the clone carrying this TCR beta chain. The CDR3 covers 16 residues. The V gene end was trimmed by 4 bases and the J gene end by 5 bases; junction bases not matched to a gene: 13. The germline V gene encodes CDR1 SGHDT and CDR2 YYEEEE. Using immunoSEQ multiplex PCR, the repertoire was profiled, and TCRdb retains in-frame clones only, with some absent. The sample carries about 130,000 clones, 88% recorded once. The data were obtained in a study of T cell responses to AZD1222 COVID-19 vaccine. This TCR was sampled from an adult in good health. This chain connects TRBV5-6 to TRBJ1-1; 8 nucleotides match TRBD1. Sample: peripheral blood, taken on day 0 of MenACWY control vaccination. The DNA for the CDR3 is TGTGCCAGCAGCCGCAACGGAGACAGGGGAAGGACTGAAGCTTTCTTT. Translation: CASSRNGDRGRTEAFF. Variable domain in full (rest from reference TRBV5-6 and TRBJ1-1): DAGVTQSPTHLIKTRGQQVTLRCSPKSGHDTVSWYQQALGQGPQFIFQYYEEEERQRGNFPDRFSGHQFPNYSSELNVNALLLGDSALYLCASSRNGDRGRTEAFFGQGTRLTVV.